Following are 13 T cell receptor beta chains from one sample sequenced in a study of blood T cell repertoires in COVID-19. Repertoires were generated with immunoSEQ multiplex PCR, while TCRdb's copy carries only in-frame clones and drops some. The table has roughly 28,000 clones, nearly 90% seen once; the top ten hold roughly 10%. Sequenced input: peripheral blood. The origin of the receptors is a human donor in a cohort sampled during active COVID-19.

J is TRBJ1-4 and V is TRBV12-3 or TRBV12-4, with D perhaps TRBD1 (5 bases). The CDR3 is 12 residues long. The V and J ends lost 9 bases and 8 bases respectively, with 13 bases between them. The CDR3 region is CASRRGEEKLFF. Written as DNA, the CDR3 is TGTGCCAGTCGTAGGGGCGAGGAAAAACTGTTTTTT.

The genes are TRBV19 and TRBJ1-3; D remains unclear. The CDR3 is 14 amino acids. V lost 5 bases to trimming and J lost 0 bases, with 8 bases between them. Per the germline V gene, CDR1 is LNHDA and CDR2 is SQIVND (reference sequence). This CDR3 is CASSPGISGNTIYF. CDR3 nucleotides: TGTGCCAGTAGTCCCGGTATCTCTGGAAACACCATATATTTT.

This chain joins TRBV6-6 and TRBJ2-2; perhaps TRBD1 as D (7 bases). Trimming took 6 bases from V and 5 from J, leaving 16 bases between them. Germline-derived CDR1 and CDR2 are MNHNY and SVGAGI (reference sequence). There are 15 residues in the CDR3. CDR3 in DNA: TGTGCCAGCAGGACACAGGGGACTGGGACCGGGGAGCTGTTTTTT. It specifies CASRTQGTGTGELFF.

J is TRBJ2-1 and V is TRBV7-6, with 7 bases that match TRBD2. There are 16 residues in the CDR3. Germline CDR1 and CDR2: SGHVS and FNYEAQ. V lost 1 base and J lost 6; bases outside the gene matches: 9. The CDR3 protein is CASSLVVGGPGNEQFF. The CDR3 DNA sequence: TGTGCCAGCAGCTTAGTGGTGGGAGGGCCTGGCAATGAGCAGTTCTTC. Variable domain in full (rest from reference TRBV7-6 and TRBJ2-1): GAGVSQSPRYKVTKRGQDVALRCDPISGHVSLYWYRQALGQGPEFLTYFNYEAQQDKSGLPNDRFSAERPEGSISTLTIQRTEQRDSAMYRCASSLVVGGPGNEQFFGPGTRLTVL.

This chain joins TRBV30 and TRBJ2-3; 9 bases fit TRBD2. The ends lost 0 bases at V and 4 bases at J; junction bases unmatched: 8. Germline CDR1 GTSNPN, CDR2 SVGIG (reference sequence). This CDR3 has 16 amino acids. The CDR3 reads CAWSVLAGGPSDTQYF. The CDR3 DNA reads TGTGCCTGGAGTGTACTCGCGGGGGGGCCCTCAGATACGCAGTATTTT.

The chain joins TRBV5-6 to TRBJ2-5, with 8 bases that match TRBD2. The CDR3 extends over 14 amino acids. Germline CDR1 and CDR2: SGHDT and YYEEEE. The J segment lost 1 base and the V segment lost 5 bases, leaving 4 bases of the junction unmatched. Written as DNA, the CDR3 is TGTGCCAGCAGACCCGGACTAGCCCAAGAGACCCAGTACTTC. This sequence encodes CASRPGLAQETQYF.

This chain joins TRBV5-1 and TRBJ2-5; TRBD2 is a possible D gene (7 bases). Deletions cut 5 bases from V and 5 bases from J, with 22 bases between. CDR1 SGHRS and CDR2 YFSETQ come from the germline V gene. The CDR3 totals 16 residues. This CDR3 reads CASRRAGAHTGETQYF. The CDR3 DNA sequence: TGCGCCAGCAGGAGGGCGGGGGCTCACACCGGGGAGACCCAGTACTTC.

The rearrangement uses TRBV5-1 and TRBJ1-3, with 9 bases fitting TRBD1. The J segment lost 0 bases and the V segment lost 1 base, leaving 8 bases of the junction unmatched. The CDR3 sequence is 18 residues long. CDR1 and CDR2 (germline): SGHRS, YFSETQ. CDR3 sequence (DNA): TGCGCCAGCAGCTTGAGAACAGGGGGCGCGAGCTCTGGAAACACCATATATTTT. It is translated as CASSLRTGGASSGNTIYF.

The J gene is TRBJ2-7, the V gene TRBV14, with 12 bases identical to TRBD2. V shed 4 bases, J shed 5 bases, and the junction held 6 bases outside the gene matches. Germline CDR1 SGHDN, CDR2 FVKESK. The CDR3 covers 15 residues. The CDR3 DNA is TGTGCCAGCAGCCCCAGGACTAGCGGGACCCACGAGCAGTACTTC. Protein sequence: CASSPRTSGTHEQYF.

The CDR3 bases are TGTGCCAGCAGCCAAGAGACTAGCCTGTACAATGAGCAGTTCTTC. This sequence encodes CASSQETSLYNEQFF. V gene TRBV3-1 (or the pseudogene TRBV3-2) combines with J gene TRBJ2-1; 7 bases are a match to TRBD2. Germline V gives CDR1 LGHDT, CDR2 YNNKEL (reference sequence). The CDR3 contains 15 residues. The trim removed 0 bases at V and 4 bases at J, leaving 3 bases unmatched.

This CDR3 is CASSLTSPYGYTF. CDR3 bases: TGTGCCAGCAGTTTAACCAGTCCCTATGGCTACACCTTC. The chain has TRBV12-3 or TRBV12-4 and TRBJ1-2; D is unclear. V was clipped by 2 bases and J by 4 bases, with 8 bases between them. The length of the CDR3 is 13 residues.

The rearrangement uses TRBV5-1 and TRBJ2-7, with a possible D match to TRBD2 (5 bases). Trimming stripped 1 base from V and 6 bases from J, with 17 bases between. CDR1 SGHRS and CDR2 YFSETQ come from the germline V gene. The CDR3 extends over 15 amino acids. The CDR3 here is CASSLYLTRAGEQYF. The DNA for the CDR3 is TGCGCCAGCAGCTTGTACCTTACTAGGGCGGGCGAGCAGTACTTC.

The V and J genes are TRBV5-1 and TRBJ1-2; the D is unclear. Per the germline V gene, CDR1 is SGHRS and CDR2 is YFSETQ. There are 16 residues in the CDR3. Trimming shortened V by 3 bases and J by 1 base, and 16 bases separated the two germline ends. CDR3 sequence reads: CASSYGELRGNYGYTF. CDR3 bases: TGCGCCAGCAGCTATGGGGAGCTCCGAGGTAACTATGGCTACACCTTC.